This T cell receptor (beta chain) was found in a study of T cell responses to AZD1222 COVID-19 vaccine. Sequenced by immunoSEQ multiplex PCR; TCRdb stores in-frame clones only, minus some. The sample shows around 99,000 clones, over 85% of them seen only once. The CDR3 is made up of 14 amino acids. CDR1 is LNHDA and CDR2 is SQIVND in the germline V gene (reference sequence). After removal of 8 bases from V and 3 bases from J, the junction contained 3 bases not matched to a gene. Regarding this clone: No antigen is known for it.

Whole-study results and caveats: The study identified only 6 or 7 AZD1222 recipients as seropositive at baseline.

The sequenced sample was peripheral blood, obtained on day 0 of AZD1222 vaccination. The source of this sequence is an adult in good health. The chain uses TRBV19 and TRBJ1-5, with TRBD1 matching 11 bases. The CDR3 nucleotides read TGTGCCAGTGGACAGGGGGCTAACAATCAGCCCCAGCATTTT. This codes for CASGQGANNQPQHF. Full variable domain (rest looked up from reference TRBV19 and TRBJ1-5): DGGITQSPKYLFRKEGQNVTLSCEQNLNHDAMYWYRQDPGQGLRLIYYSQIVNDFQKGDIAEGYSVSREKKESFPLTVTSAQKNPTAFYLCASGQGANNQPQHFGDGTRLSIL.